Shown below are 27 T cell receptor beta chains from a single sample sequenced in a study of beta chain features in type 1 diabetes. Every bit of the isolated RNA underwent reverse transcription, so sequencing read expressed TCRB transcripts. The data were produced by immunoSEQ multiplex PCR, yet TCRdb's version contains in-frame clones alone and is incomplete. Of 150,000 to 160,000 clones in the sample, around 10% were seen once. Sequenced: central memory CD4+ T cells from blood. The source is a man aged 18 to 29 in good health.

The V call is TRBV5-5, the J call TRBJ2-5; maybe TRBD1 (6 bases). The CDR3 spans 14 residues. The germline CDR1 and CDR2 sequences are SGHKS and YYEKEE (reference sequence). Trimming pared 4 bases from V and 5 bases from J, leaving 15 bases between. The CDR3 sequence: CASSTTGSRETQYF. The CDR3 DNA reads TGTGCCAGCAGCACCACAGGGAGTCGGGAGACCCAGTACTTC. Supplemented by reference TRBV5-5 and TRBJ2-5, the full variable domain reads DAGVTQSPTHLIKTRGQQVTLRCSPISGHKSVSWYQQVLGQGPQFIFQYYEKEERGRGNFPDRFSARQFPNYSSELNVNALLLGDSALYLCASSTTGSRETQYFGPGTRLLVL.

The gene calls are TRBV30 and TRBJ1-1; no firm D call. With 6 bases removed from V and 6 bases from J, the gap between germline ends came to 17 bases. This CDR3 is 13 amino acids long. Germline loops: CDR1 GTSNPN, CDR2 SVGIG (reference sequence). The CDR3 reads CACLLRTTAEAFF. DNA for the CDR3: TGTGCCTGTCTACTCCGGACGACGGCTGAAGCTTTCTTT.

V gene TRBV29-1 combines with J gene TRBJ2-5; 8 bases fit TRBD1. V dropped 7 bases and J dropped 5; count of bases not matched to a gene: 9. From germline, CDR1 is SQVTM and CDR2 ANQGSEA. The CDR3 consists of 13 residues. The DNA for the CDR3 is TGCAGCGCCCGAGACAGGGGTTGGGAGACCCAGTACTTC. Protein sequence: CSARDRGWETQYF.

There are a few counts of this clone. V and J are TRBV29-1 and TRBJ1-2, with TRBD1 identical over 8 bases. Germline CDR1 is SQVTM and CDR2 is ANQGSEA. The CDR3 covers 14 residues. With V trimmed by 1 base and J by 3 bases, 4 bases remained unmatched. CDR3 sequence: CSVEGGQGHYGYTF. CDR3 nucleotide sequence: TGCAGCGTTGAAGGCGGACAGGGTCACTATGGCTACACCTTC.

V gene TRBV6-5 combines with J gene TRBJ1-2, with 12 bases fitting TRBD1. Germline CDR1 and CDR2: MNHEY and SVGAGI. J gave up 4 bases and V 7 bases, and 4 bases lay outside the gene matches. The CDR3 length is 14 residues. The DNA for the CDR3 is TGTGCCAGCATCCGGGGACAGGGGGCCTATGGCTACACCTTC. Its translation is CASIRGQGAYGYTF.

The V and J genes are TRBV18 and TRBJ2-3; perhaps TRBD1 as D (6 bases). V lost 3 bases to trimming and J lost 0 bases, with 10 bases between them. This CDR3 has 15 amino acids. Germline CDR1 and CDR2: KGHSH and LQKENI. In DNA, the CDR3 is TGTGCCAGCTCACCCCGACAGGTTAGCACAGATACGCAGTATTTT. Translating gives CASSPRQVSTDTQYF.

This chain links TRBV28 with TRBJ2-7; TRBD2 aligns across 10 bases. The CDR3 consists of 15 residues. CDR1 MDHEN and CDR2 SYDVKM come from the germline V gene. The junction had 11 bases not matched to a gene; V was cut back by 8 bases and J by 4 bases. CDR3 sequence (DNA): TGTGCCAGCGCTCCCCCGACTAGCGGGCTGTACGAGCAGTACTTC. It translates to CASAPPTSGLYEQYF.

This clone was recorded many times. The sample holds other DNA sequences that translate to the same CDR3. The chain uses TRBV25-1 and TRBJ2-7, with TRBD1 matching over 9 bases. This CDR3 has 14 amino acids. Germline loops: CDR1 MGHDK, CDR2 SYGVNS. V lost 6 bases, J lost 4 bases, and 7 bases stayed unmatched. CDR3 DNA: TGTGCCAGCAGGGGGGACAGGGACTCTTACGAGCAGTACTTC. Translation: CASRGDRDSYEQYF.

The V gene is TRBV29-1, the J gene TRBJ2-7, with D uncertain. CDR3 size: 12 residues. V was trimmed by 4 bases and J by 2 bases, leaving 9 bases between them. CDR1 and CDR2 (germline): SQVTM, ANQGSEA. CDR3 region: CSVVKGAYEQYF. DNA for the CDR3: TGCAGCGTTGTCAAGGGCGCCTACGAGCAGTACTTC.

The chain combines TRBV4-3 with TRBJ2-3; the D is unclear. The CDR3 loop spans 15 amino acids. Trimming removed 0 bases from V and 4 bases from J, with 11 bases in between. Looked up from germline, CDR1 is LGHNA and CDR2 is YSLEER. The CDR3 sequence is CASSQDRGVSDTQYF. Here the CDR3 DNA reads TGCGCCAGCAGCCAAGATCGCGGAGTCTCAGATACGCAGTATTTT.

This clone was observed a few times. The chain is built from TRBV21-1 and TRBJ2-5; no check of the table's D call, TRBD2, against the DNA was made. TRBV21-1 is recorded as a pseudogene. This CDR3 has 17 residues. Written as DNA, the CDR3 is TGTGCCAGCAGCAAGGGCCAGCGGGAGGGCCTAAGCGAGACCCAGTACTTC. Protein product: CASSKGQREGLSETQYF.

This clone appeared a few times. In DNA form, the CDR3 reads TGTGCCAGCAGCCCACCGGGACAGGGGGGTTATAAGCAGTACTTC. It yields the protein CASSPPGQGGYKQYF. The J gene is TRBJ2-7, the V gene TRBV28; 11 bases agree with TRBD1. CDR3 length equals 15 residues. The trim removed 6 bases at V and 8 bases at J, leaving 12 bases unmatched. In germline, CDR1 is MDHEN, CDR2 SYDVKM.

The chain joins TRBV7-9 to TRBJ1-3, with D perhaps matching TRBD1 (5 bases). Germline CDR1 reads SEHNR; CDR2 reads FQNEAQ (reference sequence). Trimming removed 5 bases at V and 2 bases at J, with 16 bases between. There are 16 residues in the CDR3. The CDR3 DNA sequence: TGTGCCAGCAGCCCAACGACAGTTATTACTGGAAACACCATATATTTT. This translates into CASSPTTVITGNTIYF.

Of note for this clone: Given a much more abundant clone one base away, this may be a read error. This rearrangement joins TRBV11-2 to TRBJ2-1; unclear D gene. Germline CDR1 SGHAT, CDR2 FQNNGV. V lost 1 base to trimming and J lost 9 bases, with 4 bases between them. This CDR3 has 11 amino acids. CDR3 sequence: CASSLASEQFF. The CDR3 nucleotides read TGTGCCAGCAGCTTAGCGAGTGAGCAGTTCTTC. The full variable domain, its missing parts supplied by reference TRBV11-2 and TRBJ2-1, is EAGVAQSPRYKIIEKRQSVAFWCNPISGHATLYWYQQILGQGPKLLIQFQNNGVVDDSQLPKDRFSAERLKGVDSTLKIQPAKLEDSAVYLCASSLASEQFFGPGTRLTVL.

Here the CDR3 reads CASSQTGGRSDTQYF. In DNA form, the CDR3 reads TGCGCCAGCAGCCAGACGGGAGGGAGGTCAGATACGCAGTATTTT. The chain employs TRBV4-3 and TRBJ2-3; 8 bases align to TRBD2. The CDR3 covers 15 residues. Germline lookup yields CDR1 LGHNA and CDR2 YSLEER. V was clipped by 3 bases and J by 4 bases; unmatched bases: 6.

There are many counts of this clone. The rearrangement joins TRBV27 to TRBJ1-5; 12 bases map to TRBD1. CDR1 is MNHEY, CDR2 SMNVEV, per germline (reference sequence). This CDR3 has 15 residues. After removal of 5 bases from V and 4 bases from J, the junction contained 3 bases not matched to a gene. The CDR3 sequence: CASSRGQGANQPQHF. DNA of the CDR3: TGTGCCAGCAGTCGGGGACAGGGGGCGAATCAGCCCCAGCATTTT.

This chain uses TRBV9 with TRBJ1-6; 9 bases align to TRBD1. The CDR3 extends over 15 amino acids. The V gene end was trimmed by 3 bases and the J gene end by 7 bases; junction bases not matched to a gene: 5. Germline V gene data show CDR1 as SGDLS and CDR2 as YYNGEE. The CDR3 reads CASSASGTGNSPLHF. CDR3 nucleotide sequence: TGTGCCAGCAGCGCCTCCGGGACAGGGAATTCACCCCTCCACTTT.

Here the CDR3 reads CASSLGQGAYGYTF. The CDR3 DNA follows: TGCGCCAGCAGCCTCGGACAGGGGGCCTATGGCTACACCTTC. This chain links TRBV5-1 with TRBJ1-2; 11 bases map to TRBD1. The V segment lost 4 bases and the J segment 4 bases; nucleotides outside the gene matches: 3. CDR1 is SGHRS, CDR2 YFSETQ, per germline. This CDR3 comprises 14 residues.

J is TRBJ1-2 and V is TRBV20-1; D not certain. With 4 bases removed from V and 6 bases from J, the gap between germline ends came to 9 bases. This CDR3 contains 11 residues. Germline V lookup: CDR1 DFQATT, CDR2 SNEGSKA (reference sequence). This chain's CDR3 is CSAKVGNGYTF. For the CDR3, the DNA is TGCAGTGCTAAAGTCGGCAATGGCTACACCTTC.

V usage is TRBV7-9 and J usage is TRBJ2-7; D possibly matches TRBD1 or TRBD2 (6 bases each). The germline gives CDR1 SEHNR, CDR2 FQNEAQ (reference sequence). With 3 bases removed from V and 0 bases from J, the gap between germline ends came to 21 bases. The CDR3 extends over 18 amino acids. The CDR3 DNA follows: TGTGCCAGCAGCTTTCTCGAGAGAGGCAGGGGAGGCTCCTACGAGCAGTACTTC. Translated: CASSFLERGRGGSYEQYF.

In its sample, this clone was seen many times. The J gene is TRBJ2-2, the V gene TRBV7-3; D remains ambiguous. V was trimmed by 4 bases and J by 5 bases, leaving 11 bases between them. Per germline, CDR1 SGHTA and CDR2 FQGTGA. The CDR3 runs 14 residues. The CDR3 is CASSSSSQTGELFF. CDR3 DNA: TGTGCCAGCAGCTCCTCCTCCCAAACCGGGGAGCTGTTTTTT.

This clone was seen only a few times. V usage is TRBV19 and J usage is TRBJ2-3; D gene unclear. V was clipped by 5 bases and J by 6 bases, with 12 bases between them. The CDR3 is made up of 13 amino acids. Germline V gene lookup returns CDR1 LNHDA and CDR2 SQIVND (reference sequence). The CDR3 region has the DNA TGTGCCAGTAGTCCCCGTCAGAGGGATACGCAGTATTTT. This encodes CASSPRQRDTQYF.

This chain uses TRBV14 with TRBJ1-4; possible D gene TRBD1, 6 bases. Germline CDR1 SGHDN, CDR2 FVKESK. The CDR3 consists of 15 residues. V lost 0 bases and J lost 9, with 14 bases in between. In DNA, the CDR3 is TGTGCCAGCAGCCAAGAACAGGGACGGGCTCAAAAACTGTTTTTT. This translates into CASSQEQGRAQKLFF.

CDR3: CARNEGHGYTF. The DNA of the CDR3 is TGTGCCCGTAACGAGGGGCATGGCTACACCTTC. V usage is TRBV30 and J usage is TRBJ1-2; the D gene is possibly TRBD1 (5 bases). Trimming pared 8 bases from V and 6 bases from J, leaving 13 bases between. Germline V gene sequence: CDR1 GTSNPN, CDR2 SVGIG (reference sequence). The CDR3 totals 11 residues.

This clone has only a few counts. This chain uses TRBV29-1 with TRBJ2-3; 8 bases align to TRBD2. V trimming: 2 bases; J trimming: 2 bases; junction bases outside the gene matches: 6. The CDR3 spans 15 residues. The germline CDR1 and CDR2 sequences are SQVTM and ANQGSEA. The CDR3 reads CSVERAGAVTDTQYF. Here the CDR3 DNA reads TGCAGCGTTGAAAGAGCGGGGGCCGTCACAGATACGCAGTATTTT.

This clone came up a few times. This sequence joins TRBV9 and TRBJ1-5; a possible D gene is TRBD1 (5 bases). Germline CDR1 reads SGDLS; CDR2 reads YYNGEE. V lost 4 bases to trimming and J lost 1 base, with 12 bases between them. The CDR3 consists of 15 residues. The CDR3 spells CASSPGQISNQPQHF. DNA for the CDR3: TGTGCCAGCAGCCCAGGGCAAATCAGCAATCAGCCCCAGCATTTT.

CDR3 protein: CASSLAPGVETQYF. In nucleotides, the CDR3 is TGCGCCAGCAGCTTGGCCCCGGGTGTAGAGACCCAGTACTTC. The J gene is TRBJ2-5, the V gene TRBV5-1, with no clear D. The length of the CDR3 is 14 residues. Trimming pared 0 bases from V and 4 bases from J, leaving 10 bases between. CDR1 is SGHRS and CDR2 is YFSETQ in the germline V gene.